This T cell receptor (beta chain) was identified in a study of blood T cell repertoires in COVID-19. About the research overall: Samples taken during acute and convalescent COVID-19 were collected in the United States, Italy and Spain.

Some clones are missing from TCRdb's copy, which holds only in-frame ones; the method was immunoSEQ multiplex PCR. The data contain approximately 100,000 clones, 84% of them singletons. This sequence was found in a human donor in a cohort sampled during active or convalescent COVID-19. Specimen: peripheral blood.

The CDR3 region is CASSLRGRETQYF. For the CDR3, the DNA is TGTGCCAGCAGTCTCAGGGGTCGAGAGACCCAGTACTTC. This chain joins TRBV6-5 and TRBJ2-5; perhaps TRBD1 as D (6 bases). Germline V gene lookup returns CDR1 MNHEY and CDR2 SVGAGI. This CDR3 is built from 13 residues. The V end was cut by 5 bases, the J end by 4 bases, with 11 bases between.